This is a list of T cell receptor beta chains from one sample in a study of glioma-infiltrating T cells. TCRdb ran MiXCR on the multiplex PCR reads and lists one entry per CDR3 protein. The sample consists of 100,000 to 150,000 distinct CDR3 sequences, more than 20% of them appearing once. Sequencing used glioma tissue, nonneoplastic brain tissue, or PBMCs (not recorded which). These receptors were collected from a human donor with low-grade glioma or glioblastoma, undergoing nonglioma brain surgery, or in good health (not recorded which). CDR3s include the opening cysteine and the closing phenylalanine or tryptophan. The D gene is left open where the match is weak. The size field is filled for only some rows; it gives once, few, many or a size class.

size,V,D,J,DNA,CDR3
many,TRBV20-1,.,TRBJ1-1,TGCAGTGCTAGGAGGGCGGTGAACACTGAAGCTTTCTTT,CSARRAVNTEAFF
.,TRBV4-1,TRBD1,TRBJ2-1,TGCGCCAGCAGCCCCACCTTGGACAGGAGCTCCTACAATGAGCAGTTCTTC,CASSPTLDRSSYNEQFF
few,TRBV6-1,TRBD2,TRBJ2-1,TGTGCCAGCAGTCGTCCCGGGACGGCAATAGCGGGGGTCTCCTACAATGAGCAGTTCTTC,CASSRPGTAIAGVSYNEQFF
.,TRBV27,.,TRBJ2-3,TGTGCCAGCAGTTTCCGGTGGAGGGGGGTCACAGATACGCAGTATTTT,CASSFRWRGVTDTQYF
few,TRBV20-1,.,TRBJ1-3,TGCAGTGCTAGAGACCCACGGGGGAGTGGAAACACCATATATTTT,CSARDPRGSGNTIYF
.,TRBV2,.,TRBJ1-1,TGTGCCAGCAGTGATCCGAACACTGAAGCTTTCTTT,CASSDPNTEAFF
.,TRBV6-1,TRBD1,TRBJ2-1,TGTGCCAGCAGTGATCCGGGACAGGGGCGCAATGAGCAGTTCTTC,CASSDPGQGRNEQFF
.,TRBV28,.,TRBJ2-2,TGTGCCAGCAGCTTGCAAGGACCCCTCGCCGGGGAGCTGTTTTTT,CASSLQGPLAGELFF
many,TRBV20-1,.,TRBJ2-3,TGCAGTGTCCGCCCACAGGACACAGATACGCAGTATTTT,CSVRPQDTDTQYF
many,TRBV20-1,TRBD1,TRBJ1-1,TGCAGTGCTAGCCGGACAGGGCGGACGAACACTGAAGCTTTCTTT,CSASRTGRTNTEAFF
many,TRBV20-1,.,TRBJ1-5,TGCAGTGCTAGCTCTAGGGGGGCGAGCAATCAGCCCCAGCATTTT,CSASSRGASNQPQHF
few,TRBV10-2,.,TRBJ2-2,TGCGCCAGCAGTGAGTCGATAGCGGTCTACACCGGGGAGCTGTTTTTT,CASSESIAVYTGELFF
.,TRBV3-1,.,TRBJ2-1,TGTGCCAGCAGCCCCCGACTAGAGTCGAATGAGCAGTTCTTC,CASSPRLESNEQFF
once,TRBV7-3,TRBD2,TRBJ2-5,TGTGCCAGCAGCTTAAAGGGATCAGCGGGGGTCCAAGAGACCCAGTACTTC,CASSLKGSAGVQETQYF
many,TRBV6-6,.,TRBJ1-1,TGTGCCAGCAGTTACTCAAGGTACGGGCTCTCCACCGGGGCTGAAGCTTTCTTT,CASSYSRYGLSTGAEAFF
few,TRBV7-6,.,TRBJ2-3,TGTGCCAGCAGCGCGGTGGGGGGCGGGGGCACAGATACGCAGTATTTT,CASSAVGGGGTDTQYF
.,TRBV29-1,TRBD2,TRBJ2-5,TGCAGCGTTGAAGAAGGGACTAGCGGGGGGCTGGGAGAGACCCAGTACTTC,CSVEEGTSGGLGETQYF
.,TRBV11-3,.,TRBJ2-1,TGTGCCAGCACGAAGGGAAGCTCCTACAATGAGCAGTTCTTC,CASTKGSSYNEQFF
.,TRBV27,.,TRBJ1-4,TGTGCCAGCAGTTCCATTTACCTAGGGGCAACTAATGAAAAACTGTTTTTT,CASSSIYLGATNEKLFF
few,TRBV5-1,.,TRBJ1-5,TGCGCCAGCAGCTTGGAAAGCAATCAGCCCCAGCATTTT,CASSLESNQPQHF
few,TRBV3-1,.,TRBJ2-3,TGTGCCAGCAGCCAAGCAGGGGCGGATACGCAGTATTTT,CASSQAGADTQYF
many,TRBV20-1,.,TRBJ2-3,TGCAGTGCTCCGGTCGCCCACCGAAGCACAGATACGCAGTATTTT,CSAPVAHRSTDTQYF
many,TRBV12-3/TRBV12-4,.,TRBJ1-1,TGTGCCAGCAGTTCCCCGGTGAACACTGAAGCTTTCTTT,CASSSPVNTEAFF
many,TRBV7-6,.,TRBJ1-2,TGTGCCAGCAGCTTAGAATCAGGGTGGGGCTACACCTTC,CASSLESGWGYTF
.,TRBV4-1,TRBD2,TRBJ2-1,TGCGCCAGCAGCCAGACTAGCGGGGTATACAATGAGCAGTTCTTC,CASSQTSGVYNEQFF
.,TRBV7-2,.,TRBJ2-3,TGTGCCAGCAGAACCCAAGGGACAGATACGCAGTATTTT,CASRTQGTDTQYF
.,TRBV11-3,.,TRBJ2-1,TGTGCCAGCAGCTCCCGGGACCCTTACAATGAGAAGTTCTTC,CASSSRDPYNEKFF
many,TRBV25-1,TRBD1,TRBJ2-1,TGTGCCAGCAGTGAAGGTCGGGACAGGGGCGACAATGAGCAGTTCTTC,CASSEGRDRGDNEQFF
few,TRBV4-1,.,TRBJ1-2,TGTGCCAGCAGCCAAGATCGTTACAGTTACGAGGATGGCTACACCTTC,CASSQDRYSYEDGYTF
many,TRBV18,TRBD2,TRBJ2-1,TGTGCCAGCTCACCATCGCGGGGGGGAGGAGATGAGCAGTTCTTC,CASSPSRGGGDEQFF
few,TRBV20-1,TRBD1,TRBJ1-1,TGCAGTGCTAGGGGCCAACGACAGGGGGAGGGTATGAACACTGAAGCTTTCTTT,CSARGQRQGEGMNTEAFF
.,TRBV7-2,TRBD1,TRBJ2-1,TGTGCCAGCAGCTTATACGACAGGGGGCAGTTCTTC,CASSLYDRGQFF
.,TRBV20-1,TRBD1,TRBJ1-4,TGCAGTGCTAGACCGGGACAGGGAGTTTCTAATGAAAAACTGTTTTTT,CSARPGQGVSNEKLFF
many,TRBV6-1,.,TRBJ1-1,TGTGCCAGCACCCGGGACAAATTGAACACTGAAGCTTTCTTT,CASTRDKLNTEAFF
many,TRBV20-1,.,TRBJ2-1,TGCAGTGCTAGAGATTCGGTCGGGAATGAGCAGTTCTTC,CSARDSVGNEQFF
.,TRBV28,.,TRBJ1-5,TGTGCCAGCAGTCTTCGGGGAACTCGTAAGCCCCAGCATTTT,CASSLRGTRKPQHF
many,TRBV7-2,TRBD1,TRBJ1-5,TGTGCCAGCAGCTTCTCCGGGACAGGGCAGCCCCAGCATTTT,CASSFSGTGQPQHF
many,TRBV6-1,.,TRBJ2-3,TGTGCCAGCAGACTAGATTCAGATACGCAGTATTTT,CASRLDSDTQYF
many,TRBV6-1,.,TRBJ1-5,TGTGCCAGCAGCCCGGACCGTGGGGCAAATCAGCCCCAGCATTTT,CASSPDRGANQPQHF
.,TRBV6-1,TRBD1,TRBJ1-1,TGTGCCAGCACCCGGACAGGGGGCTTTGGTGAAGCTTTCTTT,CASTRTGGFGEAFF
.,TRBV20-1,TRBD2,TRBJ2-3,TGCAGTGCCGCTTACAGGAGGGAGGGAGATACGCAGTATTTT,CSAAYRREGDTQYF
few,TRBV7-8,.,TRBJ1-1,TGTGCCAGCGGGCTAAGAAGCCGAACGATGAACACTGAAGCTTTCTTT,CASGLRSRTMNTEAFF
few,TRBV6-5,.,TRBJ2-2,TGTGCCAGCGGCGACAGGAGACATGACACCGGGGAGCTGTTTTTT,CASGDRRHDTGELFF
many,TRBV20-1,TRBD2,TRBJ2-5,TGCAGTGGGCTAGCGGGGCCACAAGAGACCCAGTACTTC,CSGLAGPQETQYF
many,TRBV28,TRBD1,TRBJ2-3,TGTGCCAGCAGTTCGGGACAGGGAGCAGATACGCAGTATTTT,CASSSGQGADTQYF
few,TRBV5-1,.,TRBJ2-3,TGCGCCAGCAGCCCCGCCCGGGCCTCAGATACGCAGTATTTT,CASSPARASDTQYF
.,TRBV7-3,.,TRBJ2-2,TGTGCCAGCAGCTTAATACAGGTCGCGAACACCGGGGAGCTGTTTTTT,CASSLIQVANTGELFF